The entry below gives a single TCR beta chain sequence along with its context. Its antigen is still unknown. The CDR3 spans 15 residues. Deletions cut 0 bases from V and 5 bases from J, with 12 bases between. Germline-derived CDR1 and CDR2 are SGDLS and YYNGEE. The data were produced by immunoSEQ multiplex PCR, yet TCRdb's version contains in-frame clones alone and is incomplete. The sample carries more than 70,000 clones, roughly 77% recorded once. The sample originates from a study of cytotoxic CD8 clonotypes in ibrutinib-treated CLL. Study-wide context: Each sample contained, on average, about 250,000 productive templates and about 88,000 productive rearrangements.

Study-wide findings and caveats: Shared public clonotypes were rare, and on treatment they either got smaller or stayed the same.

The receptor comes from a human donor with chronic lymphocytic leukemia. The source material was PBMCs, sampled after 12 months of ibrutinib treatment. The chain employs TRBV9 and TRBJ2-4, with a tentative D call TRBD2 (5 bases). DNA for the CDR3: TGTGCCAGCAGCGTAGGGCCGGGGAGCCAAAACATTCAGTACTTC. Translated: CASSVGPGSQNIQYF.